Listed below are T cell receptor beta chains from one sample, sequenced in a study of T cell repertoires in cytomegalovirus infection. TCRdb called the reads again in MiXCR, with one record for every CDR3 protein. This table holds around 740,000 distinct CDR3 sequences, 35% to 45% found once. The material sequenced was PBMCs. Receptors originate from a human donor in good health (CMV status not recorded). Some clones in this sample may be carry-over from other donors' samples. Both conserved end residues are part of each CDR3. Fields, in order: CDR3 DNA, CDR3 protein, J gene, D gene, V gene, clone size. A D gene is named only where the DNA matches it firmly. Clone size appears in some rows only: once, few, many, or a class for an expanded clone.

DNA: TGTGCCATCAGAAAACCGGTTGGAAACACCATATATTTT; CDR3: CAIRKPVGNTIYF; J: TRBJ1-3; D: -; V: TRBV10-3; size: -
DNA: TGTGCCATCACCCCAACCCCCGGGACTAGCGGGGATATAAGCTCCTACAATGAGCAGTTCTTC; CDR3: CAITPTPGTSGDISSYNEQFF; J: TRBJ2-1; D: TRBD2; V: TRBV10-3; size: few
DNA: TGTGCCAGCAGTACTCAAAAGCGTAGCTCCTACAATGAGCAGTTCTTC; CDR3: CASSTQKRSSYNEQFF; J: TRBJ2-1; D: -; V: TRBV6-5; size: few
DNA: TGTGCCAGCAGCTCTCTTAGGGGACAGGACTATGGCTACACCTTC; CDR3: CASSSLRGQDYGYTF; J: TRBJ1-2; D: TRBD1; V: TRBV7-8; size: many
DNA: TGTGCCAGCAGTTCCATGATATCAGGGGCTTCGCGTTATGGCTACACCTTC; CDR3: CASSSMISGASRYGYTF; J: TRBJ1-2; D: -; V: TRBV6-6; size: -
DNA: TGTGCCAGCAGCAGAAACAGGGGTCAGGGGGCCAACGTCCTGACTTTC; CDR3: CASSRNRGQGANVLTF; J: TRBJ2-6; D: TRBD1; V: TRBV7-2; size: many
DNA: TGTGCCAGCAGTTACTCGGAGGGACAGCCTGAAGCTTTCTTT; CDR3: CASSYSEGQPEAFF; J: TRBJ1-1; D: TRBD1; V: TRBV6-6; size: -
DNA: TGTGCCAGCAGAATCGGGGGGGCGTCCGTGAACACTGAAGCTTTCTTT; CDR3: CASRIGGASVNTEAFF; J: TRBJ1-1; D: -; V: TRBV28; size: few
DNA: TGCGCCAGCCGCCCCTACCTAGCGGGGGGCTCCTACGAGCAGTACTTC; CDR3: CASRPYLAGGSYEQYF; J: TRBJ2-7; D: TRBD2; V: TRBV4-1; size: -
DNA: TGTGCCAGCGCCCTGCTAGCGGGAAGAGAGACCCAGTACTTC; CDR3: CASALLAGRETQYF; J: TRBJ2-5; D: TRBD2; V: TRBV2; size: -
DNA: TGTGCCAGCATCTTAGATTTGCCGGTCTATGGCTACACCTTC; CDR3: CASILDLPVYGYTF; J: TRBJ1-2; D: -; V: TRBV7-2; size: once
DNA: TGCAGTGCTAGAGGGACTAGTAGTAACACCGGGGAGCAGTTTTTT; CDR3: CSARGTSSNTGEQFF; J: TRBJ2-2; D: TRBD2; V: TRBV20-1; size: -
DNA: TGTGCCAGCAGTTCCCAAAGGGGGGTTGGTTCCTACGAGCAGTACTTC; CDR3: CASSSQRGVGSYEQYF; J: TRBJ2-7; D: -; V: TRBV28; size: many
DNA: TGTGCCAGCAGTTTACTCGGACGGGGAAACAATCAGCCCCAGCATTTT; CDR3: CASSLLGRGNNQPQHF; J: TRBJ1-5; D: -; V: TRBV28; size: few
DNA: TGTGCCAGCAGTTACTCGATATCGGGAAAATACGAGCAGTACTTC; CDR3: CASSYSISGKYEQYF; J: TRBJ2-7; D: -; V: TRBV6-8; size: -
DNA: TGTGCCAGCAGCTTGGAGGTTAGCGGGAGGTACAATGAGCAGTTCTTC; CDR3: CASSLEVSGRYNEQFF; J: TRBJ2-1; D: TRBD2; V: TRBV5-6; size: -
DNA: TGCAGCGTCCGGGACAGGGTCGGAATGAACACTGAAGCTTTCTTT; CDR3: CSVRDRVGMNTEAFF; J: TRBJ1-1; D: TRBD1; V: TRBV29-1; size: few
DNA: TGTGCCACCCGGCAGGGGGCAACCGGGGAGTTGTTTTTT; CDR3: CATRQGATGELFF; J: TRBJ2-2; D: TRBD1; V: TRBV15; size: few
DNA: TGCAGCGTTGAAGGTTCCGGGACAGGGGAAGTCCAAGAGACCCAGTACTTC; CDR3: CSVEGSGTGEVQETQYF; J: TRBJ2-5; D: TRBD1; V: TRBV29-1; size: few
DNA: TGCAGCGTTGAGGTACCGGGACAGGGTTCCAAAAACATTCAGTACTTC; CDR3: CSVEVPGQGSKNIQYF; J: TRBJ2-4; D: TRBD1; V: TRBV29-1; size: -
DNA: TGTGCCAGCAGCTACTCCGGGACAGGGATAGTTGGCACCGGGGAGCTGTTTTTT; CDR3: CASSYSGTGIVGTGELFF; J: TRBJ2-2; D: TRBD1; V: TRBV7-9; size: -
DNA: TGTGCCACCAGTGATCGCCAGGGGGAGGCTAACTATGGCTACACCTTC; CDR3: CATSDRQGEANYGYTF; J: TRBJ1-2; D: TRBD1; V: TRBV24-1; size: few
DNA: TGCAGTGCTATAGAACAGGGGATCAACGAGCAGTACTTC; CDR3: CSAIEQGINEQYF; J: TRBJ2-7; D: TRBD1; V: TRBV20-1; size: -
DNA: TGTGCCAGCAGTTACAAGGGAAACAGTGGGGCTTTCTTT; CDR3: CASSYKGNSGAFF; J: TRBJ1-1; D: -; V: TRBV6-5; size: -
DNA: TGTGCCAGCAGTTCTCCTGGGACAGGATCCTACGAGCAGTACTTC; CDR3: CASSSPGTGSYEQYF; J: TRBJ2-7; D: TRBD1; V: TRBV28; size: once
DNA: TGTGCCAGCAGTTTCGGCCGGGACCTCACCGGGGAGCTGTTTTTT; CDR3: CASSFGRDLTGELFF; J: TRBJ2-2; D: -; V: TRBV7-9; size: once
DNA: TGTGCCAGCTCACCAGGGGGGACAGGGGGCAACAATGAGCAGTTCTTC; CDR3: CASSPGGTGGNNEQFF; J: TRBJ2-1; D: TRBD1; V: TRBV18; size: few
DNA: TGTGCCAGCAGCTACCAACTACCAGGGGGCGCCGGAGGCTACACCTTC; CDR3: CASSYQLPGGAGGYTF; J: TRBJ1-2; D: TRBD1; V: TRBV12-3/TRBV12-4; size: many
DNA: TGCAGTGCTGTAAGGGGCGGGACACGTTACGAGCAGTACTTC; CDR3: CSAVRGGTRYEQYF; J: TRBJ2-7; D: -; V: TRBV20-1; size: -
DNA: TGCAGTGCTGCCGCGGAGCGTTTGGGCACAGATACGCAGTATTTT; CDR3: CSAAAERLGTDTQYF; J: TRBJ2-3; D: -; V: TRBV20-1; size: once
DNA: TGTGCCAGCAGCTTATTGGGCCCGTGGGTAAACACAGATACGCAGTATTTT; CDR3: CASSLLGPWVNTDTQYF; J: TRBJ2-3; D: -; V: TRBV7-2; size: few
DNA: TGTGCCAGCAGTGAATTAAGCGGGGGGACCCAAGAGACCCAGTACTTC; CDR3: CASSELSGGTQETQYF; J: TRBJ2-5; D: TRBD2; V: TRBV2; size: -
DNA: TGCAGTGCTAGCCAACGGACTGGGCAAGATACGCAGTATTTT; CDR3: CSASQRTGQDTQYF; J: TRBJ2-3; D: -; V: TRBV20-1; size: few
DNA: TGTGCCAGCAGCAGGGAAGATCAGCCCCAGCATTTT; CDR3: CASSREDQPQHF; J: TRBJ1-5; D: -; V: TRBV7-6; size: -
DNA: TGTGCCAGTAGCACGGCGGGGGACAATCAGCCCCAGCATTTT; CDR3: CASSTAGDNQPQHF; J: TRBJ1-5; D: -; V: TRBV19; size: -
DNA: TGTGCCAGCCTGGGACAGGGACGGGCTGAAGCTTTCTTT; CDR3: CASLGQGRAEAFF; J: TRBJ1-1; D: TRBD1; V: TRBV28; size: -
DNA: TGTGCCAGCAGCTCGTGGGGGGGCTACAATGAGCAGTTCTTC; CDR3: CASSSWGGYNEQFF; J: TRBJ2-1; D: TRBD2; V: TRBV7-9; size: few
DNA: TGTGCCACCAGTGATGGGGGGACAGGAGCTAGCACAGATACGCAGTATTTT; CDR3: CATSDGGTGASTDTQYF; J: TRBJ2-3; D: TRBD1; V: TRBV24-1; size: -
DNA: TGTGCCAGCAGCAGAAAGGTTGGGAGCTATAATGAAAAACTGTTTTTT; CDR3: CASSRKVGSYNEKLFF; J: TRBJ1-4; D: -; V: TRBV7-9; size: -
DNA: TGCGCCAGCAGCGTATCCGCGGGGACTAGTATCAATGAGCAGTTCTTC; CDR3: CASSVSAGTSINEQFF; J: TRBJ2-1; D: TRBD2; V: TRBV5-1; size: few
DNA: TGTGCCAGCAGCTTAGCGCGTCGAGCGGGTAATCAGCCCCAGCATTTT; CDR3: CASSLARRAGNQPQHF; J: TRBJ1-5; D: -; V: TRBV7-9; size: -
DNA: TGTGCCAGCAGCCCCGATGGGACAGGGTTTAAATTGTCCGGGGAGCTGTTTTTT; CDR3: CASSPDGTGFKLSGELFF; J: TRBJ2-2; D: TRBD1; V: TRBV6-8; size: once
DNA: TGTGCCAGCAGCTTGGAGGGGGCGGGGGCGACAGATACGCAGTATTTT; CDR3: CASSLEGAGATDTQYF; J: TRBJ2-3; D: -; V: TRBV7-6; size: -
DNA: TGTGCCAGCATCACCTCCCGGGGAACAGATACGCAGTATTTT; CDR3: CASITSRGTDTQYF; J: TRBJ2-3; D: -; V: TRBV7-9; size: -
DNA: TGTGCCAGCAGCTTAGCCCCCAGTTGGCAGCCCCAGCATTTT; CDR3: CASSLAPSWQPQHF; J: TRBJ1-5; D: -; V: TRBV11-2; size: few
DNA: TGTGCCAGCAGCTTACCCGGGACTAGCACAGAGACCCAGTACTTC; CDR3: CASSLPGTSTETQYF; J: TRBJ2-5; D: TRBD2; V: TRBV7-8; size: few
DNA: TGTGCCACCAGTGACCAGACTAGCGGGAGTCGAAATGAGCAGTTCTTC; CDR3: CATSDQTSGSRNEQFF; J: TRBJ2-1; D: TRBD2; V: TRBV24-1; size: -
DNA: TGTGCCAGCAGCTCGGACAGGGGGCCAAGCGAGCAGTACTTC; CDR3: CASSSDRGPSEQYF; J: TRBJ2-7; D: TRBD1; V: TRBV7-9; size: -
DNA: TGTGCCAGCAGCTCTCCGGGGCTCTATAAGCATTTT; CDR3: CASSSPGLYKHF; J: TRBJ1-5; D: -; V: TRBV7-2; size: many
DNA: TGCAGTGCTAAGCAGGGTCTTTATGGCTACACCTTC; CDR3: CSAKQGLYGYTF; J: TRBJ1-2; D: -; V: TRBV20-1; size: -
DNA: TGCGCCAGCAGCCAAACGATGACAGGGAATTGGGCCGGGGAGCTGTTTTTT; CDR3: CASSQTMTGNWAGELFF; J: TRBJ2-2; D: TRBD1; V: TRBV4-1; size: few
DNA: TGTGCCAGCTCACCAAATAATAGGGGGAACACTGAAGCTTTCTTT; CDR3: CASSPNNRGNTEAFF; J: TRBJ1-1; D: -; V: TRBV18; size: once
DNA: TGTGCCAGCAGCTTAGCAGACAGGGGTAATTCACCCCTCCACTTT; CDR3: CASSLADRGNSPLHF; J: TRBJ1-6; D: TRBD1; V: TRBV11-2; size: -
DNA: TGTGCCAGCAGCCCCGGGGGGGCGCAGACTGAAGCTTTCTTT; CDR3: CASSPGGAQTEAFF; J: TRBJ1-1; D: -; V: TRBV7-2; size: -
DNA: TGCAGTGCCACCTCCCAGCGGGACCCAGATACGCAGTATTTT; CDR3: CSATSQRDPDTQYF; J: TRBJ2-3; D: TRBD2; V: TRBV20-1; size: -
DNA: TGTGACAGTAGTATCGGGGGACAGGGGGACTACGAGCAGTACTTC; CDR3: CDSSIGGQGDYEQYF; J: TRBJ2-7; D: TRBD1; V: TRBV19; size: -
DNA: TGTGCCAGTAGCAAGAGCTCTGGGGCCAACGTCCTGACTTTC; CDR3: CASSKSSGANVLTF; J: TRBJ2-6; D: -; V: TRBV19; size: -
DNA: TGCAGTACTAAGAGCGGGACCTCCTACAATGAGCAGTTCTTC; CDR3: CSTKSGTSYNEQFF; J: TRBJ2-1; D: TRBD2; V: TRBV29-1; size: many
DNA: TGTGCCAGCAGCGCACGGGGACAGGGCGGAGAGACCCAGTACTTC; CDR3: CASSARGQGGETQYF; J: TRBJ2-5; D: TRBD1; V: TRBV7-9; size: -
DNA: TGCGCCAGCAGTTCCCTTGAGAGGGATAATTCACCCCTCCACTTT; CDR3: CASSSLERDNSPLHF; J: TRBJ1-6; D: -; V: TRBV10-1; size: -